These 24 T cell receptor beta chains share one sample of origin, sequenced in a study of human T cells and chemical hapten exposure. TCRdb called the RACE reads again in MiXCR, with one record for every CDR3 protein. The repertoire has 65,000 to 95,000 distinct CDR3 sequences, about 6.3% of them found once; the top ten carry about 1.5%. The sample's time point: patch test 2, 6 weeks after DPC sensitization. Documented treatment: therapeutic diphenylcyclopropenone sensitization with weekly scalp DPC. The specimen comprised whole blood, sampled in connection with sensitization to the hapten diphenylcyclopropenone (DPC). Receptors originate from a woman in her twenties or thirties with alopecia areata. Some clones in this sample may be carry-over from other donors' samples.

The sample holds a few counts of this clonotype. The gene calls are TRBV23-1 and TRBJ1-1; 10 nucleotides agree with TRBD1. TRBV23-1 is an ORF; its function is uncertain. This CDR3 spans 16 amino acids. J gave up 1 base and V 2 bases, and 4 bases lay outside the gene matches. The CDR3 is CASSQGTGEENTEAFF. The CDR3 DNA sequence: TGCGCCAGCAGTCAAGGGACAGGGGAAGAGAACACTGAAGCTTTCTTT.

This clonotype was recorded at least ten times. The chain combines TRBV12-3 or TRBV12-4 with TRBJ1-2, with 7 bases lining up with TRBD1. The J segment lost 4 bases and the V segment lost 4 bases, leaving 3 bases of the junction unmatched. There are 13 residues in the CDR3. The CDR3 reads CASSYGQAYGYTF. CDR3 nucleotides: TGTGCCAGCAGTTACGGACAGGCCTATGGCTACACCTTC.

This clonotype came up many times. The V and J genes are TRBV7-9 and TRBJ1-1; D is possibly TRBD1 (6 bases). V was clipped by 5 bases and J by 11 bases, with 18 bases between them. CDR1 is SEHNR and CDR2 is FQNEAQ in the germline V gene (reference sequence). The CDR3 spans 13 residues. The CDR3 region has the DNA TGTGCCAGCAGCACTTTTGGACAGTCGAGGGCTTTCTTT. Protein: CASSTFGQSRAFF.

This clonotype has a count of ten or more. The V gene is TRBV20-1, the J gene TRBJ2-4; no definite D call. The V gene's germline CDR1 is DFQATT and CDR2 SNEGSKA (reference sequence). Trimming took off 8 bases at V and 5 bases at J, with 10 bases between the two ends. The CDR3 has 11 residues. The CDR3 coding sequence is TGCAGTAAGCTTGGTCAAAACATTCAGTACTTC. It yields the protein CSKLGQNIQYF.

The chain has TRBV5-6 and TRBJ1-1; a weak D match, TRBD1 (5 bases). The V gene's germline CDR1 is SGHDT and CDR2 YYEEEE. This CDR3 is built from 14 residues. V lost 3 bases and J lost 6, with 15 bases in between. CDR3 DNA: TGTGCCAGCAGCTGGGGCGGGACTTCCCCTGAAGCTTTCTTT. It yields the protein CASSWGGTSPEAFF.

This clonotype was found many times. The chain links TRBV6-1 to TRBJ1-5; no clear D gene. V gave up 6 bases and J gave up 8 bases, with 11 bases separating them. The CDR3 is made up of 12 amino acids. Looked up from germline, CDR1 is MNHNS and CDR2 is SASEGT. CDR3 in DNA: TGTGCCAGCAGGCGAGACCCTGAGCCCCAGCATTTT. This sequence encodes CASRRDPEPQHF.

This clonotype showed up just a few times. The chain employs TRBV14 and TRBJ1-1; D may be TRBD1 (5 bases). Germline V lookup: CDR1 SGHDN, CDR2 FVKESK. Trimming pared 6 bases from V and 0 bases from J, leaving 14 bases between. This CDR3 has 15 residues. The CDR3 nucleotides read TGTGCCAGCAGTCAATTGGGGACGGTGAACACTGAAGCTTTCTTT. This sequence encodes CASSQLGTVNTEAFF.

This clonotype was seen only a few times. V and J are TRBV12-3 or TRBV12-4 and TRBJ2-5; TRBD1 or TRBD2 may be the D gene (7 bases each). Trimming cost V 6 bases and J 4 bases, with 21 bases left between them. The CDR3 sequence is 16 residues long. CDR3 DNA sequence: TGTGCCAGCAGGCCCAATTTACAGGGGAGGGTAGAGACCCAGTACTTC. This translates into CASRPNLQGRVETQYF.

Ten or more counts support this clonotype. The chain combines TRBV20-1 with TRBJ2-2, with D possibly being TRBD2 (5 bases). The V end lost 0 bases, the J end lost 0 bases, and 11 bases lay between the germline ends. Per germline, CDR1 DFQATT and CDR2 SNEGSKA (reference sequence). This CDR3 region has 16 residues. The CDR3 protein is CSARDPASSNTGELFF. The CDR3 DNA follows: TGCAGTGCTAGAGATCCTGCTAGCTCGAACACCGGGGAGCTGTTTTTT.

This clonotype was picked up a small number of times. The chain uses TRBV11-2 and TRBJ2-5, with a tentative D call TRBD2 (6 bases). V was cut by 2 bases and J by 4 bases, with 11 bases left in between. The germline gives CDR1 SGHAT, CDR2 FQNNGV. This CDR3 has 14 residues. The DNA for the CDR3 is TGTGCCAGCAGCTTATGGGAGGCGCGAGAGACCCAGTACTTC. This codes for CASSLWEARETQYF.

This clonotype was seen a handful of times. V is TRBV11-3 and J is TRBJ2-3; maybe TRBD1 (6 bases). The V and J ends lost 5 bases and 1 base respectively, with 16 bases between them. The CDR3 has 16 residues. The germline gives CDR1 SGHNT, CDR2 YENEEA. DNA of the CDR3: TGTGCCAGCAGCCAACCAACGGGACATCGCACAGATACGCAGTATTTT. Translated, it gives CASSQPTGHRTDTQYF.

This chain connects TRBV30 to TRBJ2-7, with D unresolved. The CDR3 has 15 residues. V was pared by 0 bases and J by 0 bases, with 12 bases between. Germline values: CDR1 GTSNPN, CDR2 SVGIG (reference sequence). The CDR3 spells CAWSVTYDSSYEQYF. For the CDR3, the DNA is TGTGCCTGGAGTGTGACCTATGATAGCTCCTACGAGCAGTACTTC.

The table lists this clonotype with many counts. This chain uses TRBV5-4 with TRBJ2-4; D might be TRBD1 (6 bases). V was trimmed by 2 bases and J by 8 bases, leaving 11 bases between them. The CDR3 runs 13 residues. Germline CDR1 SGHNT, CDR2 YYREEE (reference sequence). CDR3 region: CASSFGGRDIQYF. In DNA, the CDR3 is TGTGCCAGCAGCTTTGGGGGCAGAGACATTCAGTACTTC.

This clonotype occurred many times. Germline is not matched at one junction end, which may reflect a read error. CDR3 region: CASSEGDRTYEKLFF. The CDR3 bases are TGTGCCAGCAGTGAAGGGGACAGAACTTATGAAAAACTGTTTTTT. The chain recombines TRBV2 with TRBJ1-4; the match to TRBD1 covers 7 bases. The germline V gene has CDR1 SNHLY and CDR2 FYNNEI. The CDR3 sequence is 15 residues long.

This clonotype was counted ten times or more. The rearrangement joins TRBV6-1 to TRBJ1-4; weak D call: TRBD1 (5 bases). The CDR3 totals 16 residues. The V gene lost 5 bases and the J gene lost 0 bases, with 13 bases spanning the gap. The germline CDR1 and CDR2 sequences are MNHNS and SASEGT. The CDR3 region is CASSLQVLATNEKLFF. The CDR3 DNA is TGTGCCAGCAGTCTACAGGTTCTTGCAACTAATGAAAAACTGTTTTTT.

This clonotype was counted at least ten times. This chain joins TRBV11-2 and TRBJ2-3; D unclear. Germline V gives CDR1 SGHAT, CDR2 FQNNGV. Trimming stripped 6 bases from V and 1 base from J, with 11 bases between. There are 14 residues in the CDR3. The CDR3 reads CASRPAWGTDTQYF. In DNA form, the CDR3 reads TGTGCCAGCAGACCTGCATGGGGCACAGATACGCAGTATTTT.

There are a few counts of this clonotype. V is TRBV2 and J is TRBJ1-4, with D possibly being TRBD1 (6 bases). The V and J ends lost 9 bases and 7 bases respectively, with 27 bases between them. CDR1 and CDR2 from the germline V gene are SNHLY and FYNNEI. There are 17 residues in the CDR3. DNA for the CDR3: TGTGCCAGTATTACCGGCAGGGGAACCTTGACTGGTGAAAAACTGTTTTTT. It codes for CASITGRGTLTGEKLFF.

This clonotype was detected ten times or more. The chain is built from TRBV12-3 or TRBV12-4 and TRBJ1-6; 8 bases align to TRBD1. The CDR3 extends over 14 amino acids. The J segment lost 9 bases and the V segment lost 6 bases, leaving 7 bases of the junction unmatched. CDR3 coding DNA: TGTGCCAGCAGAGGGGCAGGGGGCGTTTCACCCCTCCACTTT. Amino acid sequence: CASRGAGGVSPLHF.

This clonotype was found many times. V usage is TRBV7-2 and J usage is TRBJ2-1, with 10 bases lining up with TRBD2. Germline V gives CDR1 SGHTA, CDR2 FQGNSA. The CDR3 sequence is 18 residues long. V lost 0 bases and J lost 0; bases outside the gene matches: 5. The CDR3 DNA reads TGTGCCAGCAGCTTAGCCGGGACTAGCGTCCGCTCCTACAATGAGCAGTTCTTC. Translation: CASSLAGTSVRSYNEQFF.

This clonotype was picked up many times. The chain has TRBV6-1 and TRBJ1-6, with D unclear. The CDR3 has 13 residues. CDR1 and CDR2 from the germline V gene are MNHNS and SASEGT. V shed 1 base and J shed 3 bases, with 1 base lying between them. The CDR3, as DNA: TGTGCCAGCAGTGAAGTCTATAATTCACCCCTCCACTTT. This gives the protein CASSEVYNSPLHF.

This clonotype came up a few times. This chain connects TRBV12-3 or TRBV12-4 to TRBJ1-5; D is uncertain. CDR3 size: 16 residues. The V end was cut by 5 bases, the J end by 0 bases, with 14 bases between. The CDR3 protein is CASSPSQSSSNQPQHF. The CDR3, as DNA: TGTGCCAGCAGTCCGTCACAGAGTTCTAGCAATCAGCCCCAGCATTTT.

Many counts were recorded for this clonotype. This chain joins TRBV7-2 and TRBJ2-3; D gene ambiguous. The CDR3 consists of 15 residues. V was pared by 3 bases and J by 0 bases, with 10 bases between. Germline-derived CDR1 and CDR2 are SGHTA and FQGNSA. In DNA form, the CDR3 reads TGTGCCAGCAGCTTGACGGTAACTAGCACAGATACGCAGTATTTT. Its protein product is CASSLTVTSTDTQYF.

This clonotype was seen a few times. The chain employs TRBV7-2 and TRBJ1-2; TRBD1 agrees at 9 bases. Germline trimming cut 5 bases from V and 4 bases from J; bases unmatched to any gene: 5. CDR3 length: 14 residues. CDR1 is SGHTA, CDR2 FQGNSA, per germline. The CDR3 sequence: CASSGTGSGYGYTF. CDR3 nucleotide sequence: TGTGCCAGCAGCGGGACAGGGTCCGGCTATGGCTACACCTTC.

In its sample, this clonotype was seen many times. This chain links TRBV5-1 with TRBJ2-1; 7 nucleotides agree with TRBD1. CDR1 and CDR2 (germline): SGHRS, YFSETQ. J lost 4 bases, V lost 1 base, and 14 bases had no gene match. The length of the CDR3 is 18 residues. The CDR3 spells CASSLSPFDRVSYNEQFF. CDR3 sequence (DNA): TGCGCCAGCAGCTTGTCCCCCTTCGACAGGGTCTCATACAATGAGCAGTTCTTC.